This T cell receptor beta chain originates from a study of shared clonotypes between healthy human individuals. Study conclusions and caveats: Shared clonotypes across all four donors exceeded non-shared ones in generation probability.

Clones were read by immunoSEQ multiplex PCR, and TCRdb kept only the in-frame ones, dropping some. The sample yields fewer than 850,000 clones, more than 70% seen once. Both subsets, CD45RA+ naive and CD45RA-negative memory, were split from the CD4+ cells. This CDR3 is 14 amino acids long. The germline V gene has CDR1 LNHDA and CDR2 SQIVND (reference sequence). Trimming cost V 4 bases and J 3 bases; bases outside gene matches: 3. To note about this clone: What it binds is not known.

The clonotype originates from a woman in her twenties or thirties in good health. The gene calls are TRBV19 and TRBJ2-1; 7 bases match TRBD1. Material for sequencing was memory CD4+ T cells sorted from blood. Subset here: CD45RA-negative fraction. CDR3 coding DNA: TGTGCCAGTAGTAAGGACAGGAACTACAATGAGCAGTTCTTC. This translates into CASSKDRNYNEQFF.